This T cell receptor (beta chain) was sequenced for a study of regulatory T cells in long-lasting Graves disease. This clonotype came up a few times. Researchers made TCR beta libraries by using iRepertoire HTBI primers and running Arm-PCR on CDR3 regions. TCRdb re-called the multiplex PCR reads with MiXCR, one entry per CDR3 protein. Found here are a few hundred thousand distinct CDR3 sequences, 13% of them singletons; the top ten hold 8.5% to 10%. Germline values: CDR1 LNHDA, CDR2 SQIVND (reference sequence). The CDR3 runs to 14 residues. The V end was cut by 6 bases, the J end by 4 bases, with 15 bases between. Time point given: newly diagnosed GD, antithyroid drugs for less than 3 months. Researchers made the TCR library from RNA that was extracted from PBMCs. A volume of about 9 milliliters of peripheral blood was collected in EDTA tubes. These data were likewise used in another study, on T cells in Graves' hyperthyroidism and ophthalmopathy. That publication notes: Pregnant or lactating patients were excluded, as were those with uncontrolled infection or other autoimmune disease.

This chain connects TRBV19 to TRBJ1-2; TRBD1 might be the D (5 bases). This receptor was identified in a man under 40 with Graves disease. The sample consisted of peripheral blood mononuclear cells (PBMCs), taken at new diagnosis, from a patient treated with antithyroid drugs. The CDR3 coding sequence is TGTGCCAGTAGGGGGGAATCTCGACTCTATGGCTACACCTTC. Its translation: CASRGESRLYGYTF.